This T cell receptor beta chain was captured in a study of cytomegalovirus exposure and HLA in healthy donors. Germline V gene sequence: CDR1 LNHDA, CDR2 SQIVND (reference sequence). J was trimmed by 5 bases and V by 4 bases; bases with no gene match: 13. The CDR3 loop spans 17 amino acids. This clone was observed a single time. It was with 60 Vbeta and 13 Jbeta primers that the PCR ran. TCRdb's table, derived via immunoSEQ multiplex PCR, lists solely in-frame clones and lacks some. The sample has roughly 120,000 clones, more than 60% seen once. The TCR comes from a woman aged 60-75 years in good health and CMV-seropositive. Sequencing used PBMCs. The chain is built from TRBV19 and TRBJ2-1; 8 bases line up with TRBD1. CDR3 amino acids: CASSKPLQGVIHNEQFF. The CDR3 DNA reads as TGTGCCAGTAGTAAGCCATTACAGGGGGTTATCCACAATGAGCAGTTCTTC.